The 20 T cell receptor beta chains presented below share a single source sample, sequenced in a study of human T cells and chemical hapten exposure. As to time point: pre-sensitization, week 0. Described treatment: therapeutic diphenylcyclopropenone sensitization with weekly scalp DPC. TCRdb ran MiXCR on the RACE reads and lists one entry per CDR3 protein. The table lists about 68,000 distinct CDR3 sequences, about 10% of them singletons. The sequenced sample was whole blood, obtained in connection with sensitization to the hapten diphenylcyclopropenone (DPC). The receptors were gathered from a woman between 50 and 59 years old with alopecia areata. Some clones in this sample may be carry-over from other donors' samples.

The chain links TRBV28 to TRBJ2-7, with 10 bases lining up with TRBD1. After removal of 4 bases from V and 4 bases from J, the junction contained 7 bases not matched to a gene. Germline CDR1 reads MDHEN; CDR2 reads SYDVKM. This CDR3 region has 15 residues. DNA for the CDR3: TGTGCCAGCAGTTCTCCGGGACAGGGGCCGTACGAGCAGTACTTC. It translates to CASSSPGQGPYEQYF.

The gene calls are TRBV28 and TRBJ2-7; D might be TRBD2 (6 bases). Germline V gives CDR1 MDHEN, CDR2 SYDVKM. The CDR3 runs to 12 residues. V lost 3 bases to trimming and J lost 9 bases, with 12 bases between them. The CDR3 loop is CASSFGQGGQYF. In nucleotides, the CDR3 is TGTGCCAGCAGTTTCGGCCAGGGAGGGCAGTACTTC.

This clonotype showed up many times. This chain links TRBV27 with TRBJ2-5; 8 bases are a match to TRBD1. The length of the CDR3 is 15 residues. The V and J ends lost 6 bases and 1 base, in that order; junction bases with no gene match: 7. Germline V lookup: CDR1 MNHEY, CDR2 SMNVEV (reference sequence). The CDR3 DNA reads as TGTGCCAGCAGGACTGCGGACAGGGCCCAAGAGACCCAGTACTTC. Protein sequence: CASRTADRAQETQYF.

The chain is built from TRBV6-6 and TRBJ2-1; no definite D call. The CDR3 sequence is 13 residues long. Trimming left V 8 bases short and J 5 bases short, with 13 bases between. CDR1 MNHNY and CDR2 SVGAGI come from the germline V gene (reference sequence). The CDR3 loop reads CASLWSPNNEQFF. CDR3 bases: TGTGCCAGCCTGTGGAGTCCGAACAATGAGCAGTTCTTC.

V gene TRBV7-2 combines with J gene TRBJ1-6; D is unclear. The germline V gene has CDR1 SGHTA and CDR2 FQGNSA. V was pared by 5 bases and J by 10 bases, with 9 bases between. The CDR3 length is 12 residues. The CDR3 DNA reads TGTGCCAGCAGCCTACTGGGCTCACCCCTCCACTTT. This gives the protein CASSLLGSPLHF.

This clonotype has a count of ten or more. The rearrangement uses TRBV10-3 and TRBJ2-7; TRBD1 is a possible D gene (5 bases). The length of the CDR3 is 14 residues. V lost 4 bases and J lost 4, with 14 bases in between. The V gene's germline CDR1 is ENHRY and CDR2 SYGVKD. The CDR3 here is CAISARGSGYEQYF. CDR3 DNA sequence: TGTGCCATCAGTGCAAGGGGCAGTGGGTACGAGCAGTACTTC.

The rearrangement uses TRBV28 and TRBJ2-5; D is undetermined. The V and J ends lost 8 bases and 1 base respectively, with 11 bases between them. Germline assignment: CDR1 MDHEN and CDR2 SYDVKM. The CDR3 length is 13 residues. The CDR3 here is CASQTSLQETQYF. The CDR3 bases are TGTGCCAGCCAAACAAGTCTCCAAGAGACCCAGTACTTC.

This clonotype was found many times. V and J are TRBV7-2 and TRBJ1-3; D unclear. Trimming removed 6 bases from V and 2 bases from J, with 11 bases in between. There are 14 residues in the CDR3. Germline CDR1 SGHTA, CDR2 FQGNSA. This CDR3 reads CASRDGVPGNTIYF. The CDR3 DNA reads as TGTGCCAGCAGGGACGGCGTTCCTGGAAACACCATATATTTT. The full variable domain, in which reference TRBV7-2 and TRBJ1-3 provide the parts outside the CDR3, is GAGVSQSPSNKVTEKGKDVELRCDPISGHTALYWYRQSLGQGLEFLIYFQGNSAPDKSGLPSDRFSAERTGGSVSTLTIQRTQQEDSAVYLCASRDGVPGNTIYFGEGSWLTVV.

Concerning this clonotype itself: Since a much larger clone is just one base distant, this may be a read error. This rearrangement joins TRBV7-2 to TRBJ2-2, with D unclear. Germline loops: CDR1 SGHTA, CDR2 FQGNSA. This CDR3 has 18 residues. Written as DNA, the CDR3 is TGTGTCAGCACCCGAGGTGGATTTCCCAGTGGGAACACCGGGGAGCTGTTTTTT. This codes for CVSTRGGFPSGNTGELFF.

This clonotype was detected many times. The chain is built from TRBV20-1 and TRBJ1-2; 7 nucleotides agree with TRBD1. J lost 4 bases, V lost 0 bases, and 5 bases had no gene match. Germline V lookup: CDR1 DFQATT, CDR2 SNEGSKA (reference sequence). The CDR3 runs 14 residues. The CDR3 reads CSARESGTAYGYTF. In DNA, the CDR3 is TGCAGTGCTAGAGAAAGCGGGACAGCCTATGGCTACACCTTC.

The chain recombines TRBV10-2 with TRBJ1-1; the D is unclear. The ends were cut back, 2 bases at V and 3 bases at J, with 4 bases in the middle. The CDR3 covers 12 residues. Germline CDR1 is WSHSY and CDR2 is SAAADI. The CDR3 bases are TGCGCCAGCAGTGAGCTCTACACTGAAGCTTTCTTT. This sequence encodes CASSELYTEAFF.

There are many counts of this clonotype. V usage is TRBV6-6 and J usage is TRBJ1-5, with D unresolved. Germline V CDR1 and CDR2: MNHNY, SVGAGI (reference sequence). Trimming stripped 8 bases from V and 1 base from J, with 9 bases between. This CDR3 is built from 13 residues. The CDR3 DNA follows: TGTGCCAGCGGCCCCAACAGCAATCAGCCCCAGCATTTT. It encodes CASGPNSNQPQHF.

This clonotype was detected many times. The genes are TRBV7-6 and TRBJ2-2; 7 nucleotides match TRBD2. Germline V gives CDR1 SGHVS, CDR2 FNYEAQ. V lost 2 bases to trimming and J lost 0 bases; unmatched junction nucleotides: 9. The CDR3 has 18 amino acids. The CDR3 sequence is CASSLRASGSSNTGELFF. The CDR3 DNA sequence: TGTGCCAGCAGCTTACGGGCTAGCGGAAGTTCGAACACCGGGGAGCTGTTTTTT.

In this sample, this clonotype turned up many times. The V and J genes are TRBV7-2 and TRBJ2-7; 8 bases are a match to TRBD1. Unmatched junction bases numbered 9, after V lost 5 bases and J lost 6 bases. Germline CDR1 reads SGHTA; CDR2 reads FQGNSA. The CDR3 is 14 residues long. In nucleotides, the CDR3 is TGTGCCAGCAGCCAAGACAGGGGAGGCCGCGAGCAGTACTTC. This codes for CASSQDRGGREQYF.

The CDR3 protein is CASSPDQGGRTEAFF. The CDR3 region has the DNA TGTGCCAGCTCACCGGACCAGGGAGGCAGAACTGAAGCTTTCTTT. V and J are TRBV18 and TRBJ1-1; D possibly corresponds to TRBD1 (5 bases). CDR3 length: 15 residues. CDR1 is KGHSH, CDR2 LQKENI, per germline. V was trimmed by 3 bases and J by 5 bases, leaving 16 bases between them.

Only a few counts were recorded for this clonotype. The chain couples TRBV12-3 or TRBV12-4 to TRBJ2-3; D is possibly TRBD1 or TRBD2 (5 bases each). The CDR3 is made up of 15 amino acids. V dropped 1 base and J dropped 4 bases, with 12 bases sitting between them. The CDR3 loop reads CASSLEGRGPDTQYF. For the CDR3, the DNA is TGTGCCAGCAGTTTAGAGGGGAGAGGTCCAGATACGCAGTATTTT.

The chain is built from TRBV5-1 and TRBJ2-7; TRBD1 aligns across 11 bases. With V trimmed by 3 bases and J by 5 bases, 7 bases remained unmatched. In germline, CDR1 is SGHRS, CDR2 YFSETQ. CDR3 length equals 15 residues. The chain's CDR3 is CASSSTGQGAHEQYF. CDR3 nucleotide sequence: TGCGCCAGCAGCTCGACTGGACAGGGGGCACACGAGCAGTACTTC. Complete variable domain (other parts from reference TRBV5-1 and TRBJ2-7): KAGVTQTPRYLIKTRGQQVTLSCSPISGHRSVSWYQQTPGQGLQFLFEYFSETQRNKGNFPGRFSGRQFSNSRSEMNVSTLELGDSALYLCASSSTGQGAHEQYFGPGTRLTVT.

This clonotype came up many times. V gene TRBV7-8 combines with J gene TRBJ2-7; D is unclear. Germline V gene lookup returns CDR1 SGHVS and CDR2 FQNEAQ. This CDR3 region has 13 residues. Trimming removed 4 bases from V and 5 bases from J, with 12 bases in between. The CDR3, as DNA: TGTGCCAGCAGCTCGACGTTCCGGGACGAGCAGTACTTC. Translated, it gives CASSSTFRDEQYF.

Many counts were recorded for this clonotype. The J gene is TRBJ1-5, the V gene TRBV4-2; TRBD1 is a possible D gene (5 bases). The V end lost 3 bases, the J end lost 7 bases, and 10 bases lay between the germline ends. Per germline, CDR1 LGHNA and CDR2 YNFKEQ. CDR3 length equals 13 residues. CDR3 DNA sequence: TGTGCCAGCAGCCAGGGGGTTTACCAGCCCCAGCATTTT. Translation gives CASSQGVYQPQHF.

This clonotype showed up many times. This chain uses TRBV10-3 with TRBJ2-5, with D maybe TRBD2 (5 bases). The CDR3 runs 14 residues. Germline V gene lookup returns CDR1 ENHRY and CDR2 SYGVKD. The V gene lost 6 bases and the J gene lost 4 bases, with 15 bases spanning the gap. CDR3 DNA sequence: TGTGCCATCAGGCAAGTCGGGGATGGAGAGACCCAGTACTTC. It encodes CAIRQVGDGETQYF.